The clone carrying this T cell receptor beta chain was recorded once. Its antigen is unidentified. The data derive from a study of shared clonotypes between healthy human individuals. Study-wide findings and caveats: Enrolling few donors narrowed the genetic and exposure-history diversity that was represented.

Germline V gives CDR1 MNHEY, CDR2 SVGAGI. The V gene lost 5 bases and the J gene lost 8 bases, with 19 bases spanning the gap. The CDR3 length is 15 residues. Libraries were prepared by immunoSEQ multiplex PCR; TCRdb keeps only in-frame clonotypes and omits some of them. The sample includes roughly 520,000 clones, roughly 95% of them seen just once. This clonotype was sampled from a woman aged 30 to 39 in good health. Sequenced material: naive CD4+ T cells sorted from blood. As to subset: CD45RA+ positively selected. V is TRBV6-5 and J is TRBJ1-5; D unclear. CDR3 in DNA: TGTGCCAGCAGTCCCCGCGGGCTGGGCGGTGAGCCCCAGCATTTT. Residues: CASSPRGLGGEPQHF.